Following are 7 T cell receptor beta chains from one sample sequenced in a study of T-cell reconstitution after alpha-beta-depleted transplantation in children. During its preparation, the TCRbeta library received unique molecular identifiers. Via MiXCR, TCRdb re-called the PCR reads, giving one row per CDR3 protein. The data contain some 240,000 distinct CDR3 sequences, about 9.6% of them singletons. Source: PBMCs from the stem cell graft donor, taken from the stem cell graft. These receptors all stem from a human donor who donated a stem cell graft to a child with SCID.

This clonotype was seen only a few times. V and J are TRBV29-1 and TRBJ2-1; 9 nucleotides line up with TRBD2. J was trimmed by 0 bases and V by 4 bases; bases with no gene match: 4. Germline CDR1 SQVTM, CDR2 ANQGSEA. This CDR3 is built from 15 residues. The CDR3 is CSVVSGGFSYNEQFF. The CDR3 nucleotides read TGCAGCGTTGTTAGCGGGGGTTTCTCCTACAATGAGCAGTTCTTC.

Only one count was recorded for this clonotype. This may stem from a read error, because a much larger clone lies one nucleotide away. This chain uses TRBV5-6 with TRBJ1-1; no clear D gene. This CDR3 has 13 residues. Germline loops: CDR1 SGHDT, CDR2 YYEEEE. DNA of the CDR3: TGTGCCTGCAGCCCCGGAGGTCGACCTGAAGCTTTCTTT. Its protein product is CACSPGGRPEAFF.

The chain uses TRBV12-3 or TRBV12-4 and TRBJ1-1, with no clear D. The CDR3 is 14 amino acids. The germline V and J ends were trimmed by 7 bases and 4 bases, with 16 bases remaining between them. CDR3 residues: CASKVALGVTEAFF. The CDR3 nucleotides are TGTGCCAGCAAGGTAGCACTTGGGGTCACTGAAGCTTTCTTT.

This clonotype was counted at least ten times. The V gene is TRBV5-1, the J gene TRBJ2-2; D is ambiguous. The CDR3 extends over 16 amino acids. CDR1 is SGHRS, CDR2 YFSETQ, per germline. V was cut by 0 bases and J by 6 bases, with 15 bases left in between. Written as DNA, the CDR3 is TGCGCCAGCAGCTTGGATGCAAGACATAGCCCCGGGGAGCTGTTTTTT. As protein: CASSLDARHSPGELFF. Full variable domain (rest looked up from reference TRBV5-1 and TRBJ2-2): KAGVTQTPRYLIKTRGQQVTLSCSPISGHRSVSWYQQTPGQGLQFLFEYFSETQRNKGNFPGRFSGRQFSNSRSEMNVSTLELGDSALYLCASSLDARHSPGELFFGEGSRLTVL.

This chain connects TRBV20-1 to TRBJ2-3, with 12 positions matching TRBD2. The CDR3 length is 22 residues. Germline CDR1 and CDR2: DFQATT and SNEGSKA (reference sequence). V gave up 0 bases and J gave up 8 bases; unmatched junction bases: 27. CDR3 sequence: CSARDRPRGASGGAFELATQYF. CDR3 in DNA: TGCAGTGCTAGAGATCGGCCCCGCGGGGCTAGCGGGGGGGCCTTCGAGCTCGCTACGCAGTATTTT.

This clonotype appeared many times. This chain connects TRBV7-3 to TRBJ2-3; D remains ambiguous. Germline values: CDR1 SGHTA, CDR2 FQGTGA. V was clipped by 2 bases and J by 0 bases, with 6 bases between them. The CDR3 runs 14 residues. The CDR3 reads CASSLFDSTDTQYF. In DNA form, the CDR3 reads TGTGCCAGCAGCTTATTCGATAGCACAGATACGCAGTATTTT.

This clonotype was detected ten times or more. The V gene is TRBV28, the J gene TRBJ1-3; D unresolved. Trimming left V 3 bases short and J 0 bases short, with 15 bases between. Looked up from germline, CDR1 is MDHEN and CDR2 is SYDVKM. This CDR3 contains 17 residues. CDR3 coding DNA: TGTGCCAGCAGTTTCGCCCCCACACGGACCTCTGGAAACACCATATATTTT. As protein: CASSFAPTRTSGNTIYF.